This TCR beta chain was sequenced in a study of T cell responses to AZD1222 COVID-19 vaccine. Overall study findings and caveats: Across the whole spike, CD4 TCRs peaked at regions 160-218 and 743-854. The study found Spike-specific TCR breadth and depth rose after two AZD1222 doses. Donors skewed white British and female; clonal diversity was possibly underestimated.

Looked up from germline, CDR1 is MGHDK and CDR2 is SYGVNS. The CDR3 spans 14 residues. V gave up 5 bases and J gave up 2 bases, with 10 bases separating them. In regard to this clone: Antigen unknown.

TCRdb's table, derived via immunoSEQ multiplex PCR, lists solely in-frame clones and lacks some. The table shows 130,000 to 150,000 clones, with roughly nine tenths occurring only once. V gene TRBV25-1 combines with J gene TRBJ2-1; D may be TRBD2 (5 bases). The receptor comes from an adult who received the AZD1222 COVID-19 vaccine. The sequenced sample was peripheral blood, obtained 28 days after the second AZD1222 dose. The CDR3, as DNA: TGTGCCAGCAGTAGGACTTGGACCTACAATGAGCAGTTCTTC. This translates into CASSRTWTYNEQFF.